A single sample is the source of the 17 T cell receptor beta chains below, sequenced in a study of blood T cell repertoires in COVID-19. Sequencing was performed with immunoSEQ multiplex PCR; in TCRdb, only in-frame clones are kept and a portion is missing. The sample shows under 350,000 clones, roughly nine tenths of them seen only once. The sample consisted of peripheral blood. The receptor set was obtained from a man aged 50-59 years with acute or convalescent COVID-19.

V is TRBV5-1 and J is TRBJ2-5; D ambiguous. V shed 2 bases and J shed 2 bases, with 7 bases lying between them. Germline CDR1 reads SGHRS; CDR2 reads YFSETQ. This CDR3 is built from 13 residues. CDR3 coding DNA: TGCGCCAGCAGCTTACGACTTCAAGAGACCCAGTACTTC. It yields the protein CASSLRLQETQYF.

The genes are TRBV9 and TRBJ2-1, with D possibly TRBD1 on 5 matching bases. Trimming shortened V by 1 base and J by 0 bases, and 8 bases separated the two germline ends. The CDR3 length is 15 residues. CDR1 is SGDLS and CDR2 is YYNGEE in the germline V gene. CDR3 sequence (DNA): TGTGCCAGCAGCGTACAGGGTAGCTCCTACAATGAGCAGTTCTTC. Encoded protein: CASSVQGSSYNEQFF.

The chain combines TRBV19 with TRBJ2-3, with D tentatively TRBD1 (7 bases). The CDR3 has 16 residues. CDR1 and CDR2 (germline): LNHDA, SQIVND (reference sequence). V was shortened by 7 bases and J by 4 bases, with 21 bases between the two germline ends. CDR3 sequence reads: CASTAGLTGVADTQYF. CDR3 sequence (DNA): TGTGCCAGTACGGCGGGATTAACAGGGGTCGCAGATACGCAGTATTTT. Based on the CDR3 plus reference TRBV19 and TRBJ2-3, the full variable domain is DGGITQSPKYLFRKEGQNVTLSCEQNLNHDAMYWYRQDPGQGLRLIYYSQIVNDFQKGDIAEGYSVSREKKESFPLTVTSAQKNPTAFYLCASTAGLTGVADTQYFGPGTRLTVL.

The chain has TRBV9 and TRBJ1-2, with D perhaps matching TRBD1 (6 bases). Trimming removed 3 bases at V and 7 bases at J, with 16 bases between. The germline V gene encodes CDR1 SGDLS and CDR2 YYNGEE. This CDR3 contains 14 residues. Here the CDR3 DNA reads TGTGCCAGCAGCGGACAGGTAGCGTACGGTGGCTACACCTTC. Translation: CASSGQVAYGGYTF.

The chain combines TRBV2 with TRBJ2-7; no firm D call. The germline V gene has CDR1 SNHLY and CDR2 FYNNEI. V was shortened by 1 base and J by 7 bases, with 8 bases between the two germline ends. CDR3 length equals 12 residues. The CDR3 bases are TGTGCCAGCAGTGAAGTAGCCTTGGAGCAGTACTTC. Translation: CASSEVALEQYF.

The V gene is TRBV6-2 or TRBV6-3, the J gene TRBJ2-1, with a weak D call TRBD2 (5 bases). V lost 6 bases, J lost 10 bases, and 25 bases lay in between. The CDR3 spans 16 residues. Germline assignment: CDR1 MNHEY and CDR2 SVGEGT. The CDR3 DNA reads TGTGCCAGCAGCGCGGGCCTTCAGACGCCCGTCGGAGAGCAGTTCTTC. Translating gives CASSAGLQTPVGEQFF.

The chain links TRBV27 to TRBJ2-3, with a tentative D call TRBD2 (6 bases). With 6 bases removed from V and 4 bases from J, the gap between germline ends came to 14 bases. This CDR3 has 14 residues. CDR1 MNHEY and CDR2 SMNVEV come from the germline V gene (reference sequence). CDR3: CASSLLARADTQYF. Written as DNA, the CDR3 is TGTGCCAGCAGCTTACTAGCTAGGGCAGATACGCAGTATTTT.

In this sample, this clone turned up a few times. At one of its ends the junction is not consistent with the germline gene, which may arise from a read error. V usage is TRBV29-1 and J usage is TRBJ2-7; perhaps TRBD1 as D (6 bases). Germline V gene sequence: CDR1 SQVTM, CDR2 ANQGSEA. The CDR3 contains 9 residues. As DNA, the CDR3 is TGCAGCGTTGGTTGGGGGCTAAGCTTC. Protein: CSVGWGLSF.

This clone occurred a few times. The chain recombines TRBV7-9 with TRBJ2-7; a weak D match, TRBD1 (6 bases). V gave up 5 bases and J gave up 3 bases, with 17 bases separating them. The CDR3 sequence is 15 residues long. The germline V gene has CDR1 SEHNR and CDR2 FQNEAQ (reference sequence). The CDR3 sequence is CASSALDRGNYEQYF. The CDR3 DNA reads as TGTGCCAGCAGCGCGTTGGACAGAGGAAACTACGAGCAGTACTTC.

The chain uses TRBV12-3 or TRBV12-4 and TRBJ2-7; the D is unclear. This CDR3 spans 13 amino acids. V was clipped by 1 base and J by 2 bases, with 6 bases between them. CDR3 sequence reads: CASSLGHPYEQYF. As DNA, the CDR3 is TGTGCCAGCAGTTTAGGGCACCCCTACGAGCAGTACTTC.

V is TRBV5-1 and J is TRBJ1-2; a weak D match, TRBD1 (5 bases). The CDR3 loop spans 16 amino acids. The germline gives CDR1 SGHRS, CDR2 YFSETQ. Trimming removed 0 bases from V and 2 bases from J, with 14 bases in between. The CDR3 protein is CASSLDAGRGNYGYTF. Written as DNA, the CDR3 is TGCGCCAGCAGCTTGGACGCGGGGCGGGGGAACTATGGCTACACCTTC.

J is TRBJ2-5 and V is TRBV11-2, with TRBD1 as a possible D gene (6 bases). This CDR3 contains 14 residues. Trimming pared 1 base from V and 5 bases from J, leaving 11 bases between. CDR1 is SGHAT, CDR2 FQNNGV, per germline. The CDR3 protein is CASSLGAQGETQYF. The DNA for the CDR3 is TGTGCCAGCAGCTTAGGGGCTCAGGGGGAGACCCAGTACTTC. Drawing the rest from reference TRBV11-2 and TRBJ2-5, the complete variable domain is EAGVAQSPRYKIIEKRQSVAFWCNPISGHATLYWYQQILGQGPKLLIQFQNNGVVDDSQLPKDRFSAERLKGVDSTLKIQPAKLEDSAVYLCASSLGAQGETQYFGPGTRLLVL.

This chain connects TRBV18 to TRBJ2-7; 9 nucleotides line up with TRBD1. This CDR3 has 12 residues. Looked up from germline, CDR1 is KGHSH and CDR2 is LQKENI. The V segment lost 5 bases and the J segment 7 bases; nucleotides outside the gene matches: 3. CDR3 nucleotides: TGTGCCAGCTCAGGACAGGGGCGGGAGCAGTACTTC. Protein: CASSGQGREQYF.

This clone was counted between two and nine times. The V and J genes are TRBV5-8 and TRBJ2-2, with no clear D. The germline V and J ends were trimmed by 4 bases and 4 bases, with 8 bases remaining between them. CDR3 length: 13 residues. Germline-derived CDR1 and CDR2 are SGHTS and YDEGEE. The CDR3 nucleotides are TGTGCCAGCAGCCATACATTCACCGGGGAGCTGTTTTTT. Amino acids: CASSHTFTGELFF.

Here the CDR3 reads CSVEGGQGVTEAFF. DNA for the CDR3: TGCAGCGTTGAAGGCGGACAGGGTGTCACTGAAGCTTTCTTT. The chain couples TRBV29-1 to TRBJ1-1; TRBD1 aligns across 8 bases. CDR1 is SQVTM, CDR2 ANQGSEA, per germline. This CDR3 has 14 amino acids. Germline trimming cut 1 base from V and 4 bases from J; bases unmatched to any gene: 5.

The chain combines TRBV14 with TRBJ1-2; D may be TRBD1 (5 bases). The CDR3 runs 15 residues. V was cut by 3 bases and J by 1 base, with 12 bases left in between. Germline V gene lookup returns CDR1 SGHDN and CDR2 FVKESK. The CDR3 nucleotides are TGTGCCAGCAGCCAGGACACCTATCTTAACTATGGCTACACCTTC. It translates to CASSQDTYLNYGYTF.

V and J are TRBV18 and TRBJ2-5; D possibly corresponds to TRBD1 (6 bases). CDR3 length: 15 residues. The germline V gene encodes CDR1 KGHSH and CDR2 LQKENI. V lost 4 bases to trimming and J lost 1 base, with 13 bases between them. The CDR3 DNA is TGTGCCAGCTCACGGAAACGGGACACCCAAGAGACCCAGTACTTC. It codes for CASSRKRDTQETQYF.